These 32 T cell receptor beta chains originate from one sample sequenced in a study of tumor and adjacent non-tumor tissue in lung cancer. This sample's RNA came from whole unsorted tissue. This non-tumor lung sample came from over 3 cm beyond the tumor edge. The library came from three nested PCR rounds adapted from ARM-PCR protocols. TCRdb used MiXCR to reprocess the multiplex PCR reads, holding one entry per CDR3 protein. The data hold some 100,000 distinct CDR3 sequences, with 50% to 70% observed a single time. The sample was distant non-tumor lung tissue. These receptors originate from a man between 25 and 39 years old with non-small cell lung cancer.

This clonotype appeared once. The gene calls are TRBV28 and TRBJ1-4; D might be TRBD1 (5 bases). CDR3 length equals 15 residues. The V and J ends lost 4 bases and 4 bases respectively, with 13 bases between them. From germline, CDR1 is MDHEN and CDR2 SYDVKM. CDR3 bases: TGTGCCAGCAGTTGTTCCGGGGGATTTAATGAAAAACTGTTTTTT. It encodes CASSCSGGFNEKLFF.

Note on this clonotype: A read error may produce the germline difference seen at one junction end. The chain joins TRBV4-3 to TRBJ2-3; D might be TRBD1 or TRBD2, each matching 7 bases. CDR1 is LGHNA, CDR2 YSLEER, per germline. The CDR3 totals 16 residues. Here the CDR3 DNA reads TGCGCCAGCAGCCAAGACAGGGGAGGGGGCATAGATATGCAGTATTTT. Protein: CASSQDRGGGIDMQYF.

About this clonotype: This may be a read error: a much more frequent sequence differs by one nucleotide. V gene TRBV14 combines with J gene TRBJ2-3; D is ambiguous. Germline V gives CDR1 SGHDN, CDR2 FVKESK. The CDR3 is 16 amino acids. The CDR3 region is CASGQRQLGSTDTQYF. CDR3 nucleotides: TGTGCCAGCGGCCAACGACAATTAGGGAGCACAGATACGCAGTATTTT.

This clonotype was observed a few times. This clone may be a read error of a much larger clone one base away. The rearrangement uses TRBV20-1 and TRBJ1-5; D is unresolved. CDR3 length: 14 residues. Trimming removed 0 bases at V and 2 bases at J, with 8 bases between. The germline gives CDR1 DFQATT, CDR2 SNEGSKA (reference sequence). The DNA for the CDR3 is TGCAGTGCTAGAGACCGCATGGGCAATCAGCCCCAGCATTTT. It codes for CSARDRMGNQPQHF.

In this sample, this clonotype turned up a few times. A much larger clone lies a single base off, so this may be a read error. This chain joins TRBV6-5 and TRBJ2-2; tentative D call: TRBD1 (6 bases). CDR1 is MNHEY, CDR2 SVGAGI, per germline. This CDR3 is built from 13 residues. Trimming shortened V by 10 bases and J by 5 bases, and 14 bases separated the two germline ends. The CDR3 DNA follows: TGTGCCATCAGCTACAGGGAGACCGGGGAGCTGTTTTTT. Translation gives CAISYRETGELFF.

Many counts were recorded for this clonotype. The CDR3 protein is CASSPSPGTGSYF. CDR3 nucleotide sequence: TGTGCCAGCAGTCCCAGTCCCGGGACAGGTTCCTATTTT. The rearrangement uses TRBV12-3 or TRBV12-4 and TRBJ2-3, with 8 bases that match TRBD1. V shed 5 bases, J shed 15 bases, and the junction held 13 bases outside the gene matches. The CDR3 extends over 13 amino acids.

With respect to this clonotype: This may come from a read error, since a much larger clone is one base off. The CDR3 sequence is CASSQEAGGPCNEQFF. The DNA of the CDR3 is TGCGCCAGCAGCCAAGAAGCGGGGGGGCCTTGTAATGAGCAGTTCTTC. The V and J genes are TRBV4-3 and TRBJ2-1; 10 nucleotides align to TRBD2. This CDR3 has 16 residues. The V gene's germline CDR1 is LGHNA and CDR2 YSLEER. Unmatched junction bases numbered 6, after V lost 0 bases and J lost 7 bases.

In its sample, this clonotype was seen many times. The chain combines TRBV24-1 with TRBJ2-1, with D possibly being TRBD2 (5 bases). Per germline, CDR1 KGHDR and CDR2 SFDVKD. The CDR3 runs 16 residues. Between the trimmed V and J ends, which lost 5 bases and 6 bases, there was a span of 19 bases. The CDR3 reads CATSARRARGFNEQFF. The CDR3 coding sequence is TGTGCCACCAGTGCCCGCCGTGCGAGAGGGTTCAATGAGCAGTTCTTC.

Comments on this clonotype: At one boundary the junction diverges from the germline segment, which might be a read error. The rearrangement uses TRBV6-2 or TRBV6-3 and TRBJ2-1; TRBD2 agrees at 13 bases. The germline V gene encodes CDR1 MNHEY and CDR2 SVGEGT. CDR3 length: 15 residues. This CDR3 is CANSHSTSGGNEQFF. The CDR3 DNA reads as TGTGCCAACAGTCACTCGACTAGCGGGGGGAATGAGCAGTTCTTC.

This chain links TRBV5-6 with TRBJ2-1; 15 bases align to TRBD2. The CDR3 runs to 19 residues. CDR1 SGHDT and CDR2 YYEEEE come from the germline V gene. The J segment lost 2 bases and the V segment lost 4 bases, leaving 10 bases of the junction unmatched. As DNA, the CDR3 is TGTGCCAGCAGCAGCTTACAGGGACTAGCGGGAGGAACCTACAATGAGCAGTTCTTC. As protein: CASSSLQGLAGGTYNEQFF. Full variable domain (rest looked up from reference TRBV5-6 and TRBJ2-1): DAGVTQSPTHLIKTRGQQVTLRCSPKSGHDTVSWYQQALGQGPQFIFQYYEEEERQRGNFPDRFSGHQFPNYSSELNVNALLLGDSALYLCASSSLQGLAGGTYNEQFFGPGTRLTVL.

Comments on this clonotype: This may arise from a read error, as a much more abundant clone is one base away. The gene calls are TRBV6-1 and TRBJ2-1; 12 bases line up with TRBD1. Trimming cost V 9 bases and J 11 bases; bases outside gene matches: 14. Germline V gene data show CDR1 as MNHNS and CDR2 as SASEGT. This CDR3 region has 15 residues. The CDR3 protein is CASSTGTGGLNKQFF. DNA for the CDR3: TGTGCCAGTTCCACCGGGACAGGGGGCCTAAATAAGCAGTTCTTC.

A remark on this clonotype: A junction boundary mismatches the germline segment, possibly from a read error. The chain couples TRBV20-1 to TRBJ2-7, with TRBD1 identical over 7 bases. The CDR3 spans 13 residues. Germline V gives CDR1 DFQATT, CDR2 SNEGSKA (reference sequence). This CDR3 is CSAKQGISYEHYF. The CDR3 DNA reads TGCAGTGCAAAACAGGGGATCTCCTACGAGCATTACTTC.

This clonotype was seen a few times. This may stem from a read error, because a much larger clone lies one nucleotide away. In nucleotides, the CDR3 is TGTGCCAGCAGTTATTCGACAGGGAGAGGCGGGGAGCTGTCTTTT. It encodes CASSYSTGRGGELSF. The chain recombines TRBV6-5 with TRBJ2-2; D is possibly TRBD1 (7 bases). CDR1 is MNHEY, CDR2 SVGAGI, per germline. This CDR3 contains 15 residues.

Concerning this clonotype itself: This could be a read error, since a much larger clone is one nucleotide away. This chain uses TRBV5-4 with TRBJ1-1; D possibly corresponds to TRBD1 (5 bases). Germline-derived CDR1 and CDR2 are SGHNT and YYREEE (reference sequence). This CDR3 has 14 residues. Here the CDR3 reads CANSGGALNTEAFF. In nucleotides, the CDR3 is TGTGCCAACAGCGGCGGGGCGCTGAACACTGAAGCTTTCTTT. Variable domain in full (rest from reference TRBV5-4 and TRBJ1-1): ETGVTQSPTHLIKTRGQQVTLRCSSQSGHNTVSWYQQALGQGPQFIFQYYREEENGRGNFPPRFSGLQFPNYSSELNVNALELDDSALYLCANSGGALNTEAFFGQGTRLTVV.

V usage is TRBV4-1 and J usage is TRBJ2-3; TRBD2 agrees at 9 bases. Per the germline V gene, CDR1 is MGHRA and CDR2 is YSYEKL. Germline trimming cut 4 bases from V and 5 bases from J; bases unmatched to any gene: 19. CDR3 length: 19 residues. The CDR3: CASSPWTSVGERYRDTQYF. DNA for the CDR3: TGCGCCAGCAGCCCTTGGACTAGCGTGGGGGAACGCTACAGAGATACGCAGTATTTT.

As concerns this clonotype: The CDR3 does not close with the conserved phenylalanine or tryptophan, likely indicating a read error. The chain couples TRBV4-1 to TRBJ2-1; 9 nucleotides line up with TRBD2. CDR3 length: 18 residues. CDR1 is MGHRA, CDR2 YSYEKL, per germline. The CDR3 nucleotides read TGTGCTGGCAGCCAAGATCCTAGCGGGGCGGGAGTAGGCAATGAGCAGTTCTCA. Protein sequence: CAGSQDPSGAGVGNEQFS.

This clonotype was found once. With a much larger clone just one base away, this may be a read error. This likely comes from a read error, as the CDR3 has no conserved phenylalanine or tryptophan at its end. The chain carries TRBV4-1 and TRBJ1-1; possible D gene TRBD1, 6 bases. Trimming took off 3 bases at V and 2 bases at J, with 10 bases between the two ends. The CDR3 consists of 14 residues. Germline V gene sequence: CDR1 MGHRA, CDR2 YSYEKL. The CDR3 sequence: CASSHPDSNTEAFL. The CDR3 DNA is TGCGCCAGCAGCCACCCGGACAGTAACACTGAAGCTTTCCTT.

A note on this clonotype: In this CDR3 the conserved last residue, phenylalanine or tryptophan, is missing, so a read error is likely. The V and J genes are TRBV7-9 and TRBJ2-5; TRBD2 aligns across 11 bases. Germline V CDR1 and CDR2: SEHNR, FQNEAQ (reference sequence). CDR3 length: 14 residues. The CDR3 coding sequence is TGTGCAAGCGCCGGGACTAGCGGCCGAGAGACCCAGTACTCC. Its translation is CASAGTSGRETQYS.

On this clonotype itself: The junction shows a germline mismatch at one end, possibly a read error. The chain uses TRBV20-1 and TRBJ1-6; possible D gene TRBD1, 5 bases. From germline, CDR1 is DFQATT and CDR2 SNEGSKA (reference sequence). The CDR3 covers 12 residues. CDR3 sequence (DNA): TGCAATGCTAGATGGACAAATTCACCCCTCCACTTT. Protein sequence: CNARWTNSPLHF.

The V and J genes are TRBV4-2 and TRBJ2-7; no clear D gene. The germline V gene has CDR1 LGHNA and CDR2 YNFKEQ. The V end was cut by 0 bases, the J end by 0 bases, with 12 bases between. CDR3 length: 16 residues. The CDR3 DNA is TGTGCCAGCAGCCAAGAAGAGGTGGATCTCTCCTACGAGCAGTACTTC. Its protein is CASSQEEVDLSYEQYF.

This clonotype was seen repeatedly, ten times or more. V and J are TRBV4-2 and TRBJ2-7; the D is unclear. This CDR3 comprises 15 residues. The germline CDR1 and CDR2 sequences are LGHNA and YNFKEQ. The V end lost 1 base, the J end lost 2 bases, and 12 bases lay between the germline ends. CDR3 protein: CASSQGTSEAYEQYF. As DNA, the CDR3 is TGTGCCAGCAGCCAAGGAACCAGCGAGGCCTACGAGCAGTACTTC.

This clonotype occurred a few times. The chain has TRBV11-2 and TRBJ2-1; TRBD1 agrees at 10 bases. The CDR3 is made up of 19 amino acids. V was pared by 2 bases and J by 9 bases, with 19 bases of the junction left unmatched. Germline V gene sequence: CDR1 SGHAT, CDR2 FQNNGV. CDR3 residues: CASSLRRLETGGATLEQFF. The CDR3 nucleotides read TGTGCCAGCAGCTTAAGGCGCCTCGAGACAGGGGGCGCGACTCTTGAGCAGTTCTTC.

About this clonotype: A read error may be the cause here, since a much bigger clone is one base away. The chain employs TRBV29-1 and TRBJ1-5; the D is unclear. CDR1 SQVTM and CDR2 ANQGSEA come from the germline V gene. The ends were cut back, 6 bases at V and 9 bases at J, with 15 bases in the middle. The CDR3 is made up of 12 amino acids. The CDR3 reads CSVLPGARPQHF. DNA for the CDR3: TGCAGCGTCTTGCCAGGTGCCAGGCCCCAGCATTTT.

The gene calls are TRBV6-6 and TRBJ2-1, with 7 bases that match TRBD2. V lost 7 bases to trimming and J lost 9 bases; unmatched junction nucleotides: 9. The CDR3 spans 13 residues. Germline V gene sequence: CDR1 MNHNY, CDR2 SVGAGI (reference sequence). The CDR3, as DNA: TGTGCCAGCACTCACGGACTAGTCACTGAGCAGTTCTTC. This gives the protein CASTHGLVTEQFF.

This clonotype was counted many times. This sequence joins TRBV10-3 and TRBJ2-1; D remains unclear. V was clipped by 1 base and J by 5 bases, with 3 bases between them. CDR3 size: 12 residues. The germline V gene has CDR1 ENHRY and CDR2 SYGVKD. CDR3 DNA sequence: TGTGCCATCAGTGAGTGGGACAATGAGCAGTTCTTC. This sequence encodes CAISEWDNEQFF.

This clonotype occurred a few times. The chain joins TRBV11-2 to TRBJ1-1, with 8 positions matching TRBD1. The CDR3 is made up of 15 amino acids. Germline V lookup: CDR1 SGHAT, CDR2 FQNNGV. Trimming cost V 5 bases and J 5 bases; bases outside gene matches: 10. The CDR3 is CASSMTGAINTEAFF. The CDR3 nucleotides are TGTGCCAGCAGCATGACAGGGGCGATAAATACTGAAGCTTTCTTT.

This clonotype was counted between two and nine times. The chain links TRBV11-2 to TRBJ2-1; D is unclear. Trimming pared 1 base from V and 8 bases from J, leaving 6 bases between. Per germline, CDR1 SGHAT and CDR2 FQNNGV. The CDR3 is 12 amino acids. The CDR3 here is CASSLVAHEQFF. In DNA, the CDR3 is TGTGCCAGCAGCTTAGTTGCGCATGAGCAGTTCTTC.

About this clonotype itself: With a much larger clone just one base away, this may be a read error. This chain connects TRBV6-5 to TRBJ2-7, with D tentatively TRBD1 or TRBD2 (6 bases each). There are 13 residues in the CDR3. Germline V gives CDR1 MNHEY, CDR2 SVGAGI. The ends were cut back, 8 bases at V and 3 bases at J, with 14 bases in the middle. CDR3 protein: CASGRGHYYEQYF. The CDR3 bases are TGTGCCAGCGGCCGGGGGCATTACTACGAGCAGTACTTC.

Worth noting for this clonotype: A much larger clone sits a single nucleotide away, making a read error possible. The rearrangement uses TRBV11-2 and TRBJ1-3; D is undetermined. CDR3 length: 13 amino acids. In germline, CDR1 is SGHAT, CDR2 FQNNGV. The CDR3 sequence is CASNLDLGSTIYF. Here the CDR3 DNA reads TGTGCCAGCAACCTGGACCTGGGAAGCACCATATATTTT.

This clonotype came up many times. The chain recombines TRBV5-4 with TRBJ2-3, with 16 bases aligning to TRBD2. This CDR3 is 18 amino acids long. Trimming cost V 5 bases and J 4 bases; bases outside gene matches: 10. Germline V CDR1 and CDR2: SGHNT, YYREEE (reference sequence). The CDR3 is CASSSGLAGGPGSDTQYF. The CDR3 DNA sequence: TGTGCCAGCAGTTCGGGACTAGCGGGGGGGCCAGGGTCAGATACGCAGTATTTT.

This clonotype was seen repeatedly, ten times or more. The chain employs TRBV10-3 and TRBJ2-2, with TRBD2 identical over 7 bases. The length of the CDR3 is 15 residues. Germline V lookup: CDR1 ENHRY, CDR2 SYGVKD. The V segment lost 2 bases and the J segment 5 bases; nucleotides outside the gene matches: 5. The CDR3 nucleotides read TGTGCCATCAGTGAGATGGCGGGGGATACCGGGGAGCTGTTTTTT. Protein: CAISEMAGDTGELFF.

DNA for the CDR3: TGCGCCAGTAGCGAAGCGGGGCATGGCTACACCTTC. Its translation is CASSEAGHGYTF. The chain uses TRBV1 and TRBJ1-2; the listed D gene, TRBD1, was not tested against the DNA. TRBV1 represents a pseudogene. The CDR3 contains 12 residues.